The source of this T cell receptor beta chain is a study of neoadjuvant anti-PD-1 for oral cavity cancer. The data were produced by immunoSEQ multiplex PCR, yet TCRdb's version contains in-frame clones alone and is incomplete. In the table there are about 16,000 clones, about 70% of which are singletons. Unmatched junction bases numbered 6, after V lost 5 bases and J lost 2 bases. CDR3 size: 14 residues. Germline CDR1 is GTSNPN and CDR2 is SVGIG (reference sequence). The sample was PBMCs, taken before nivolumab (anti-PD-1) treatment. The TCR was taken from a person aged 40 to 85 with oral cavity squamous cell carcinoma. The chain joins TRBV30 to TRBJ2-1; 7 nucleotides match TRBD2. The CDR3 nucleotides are TGTGCCTGGCAGACTAGCTCCACCTACAATGAGCAGTTCTTC. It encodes CAWQTSSTYNEQFF.